What follows are 2 T cell receptor beta chains derived from one specimen sequenced in a study of technical replicates of blood from a handful of donors (dated by TCRdb to 2017 to 2019). Library preparation used the immunoSEQ multiplex PCR assay. The table was pulled from immuneACCESS by TCRdb, which kept in-frame rearrangements only. Such tables lose some clones; where checked, under half of the loss comes from unresolved V genes, and the rest has no known cause. The sample table contains some 99,000 clones; only one count was recorded for about 96% of them. The ten largest clones represent around 0.21% of the sample. The specimen sequenced was T cells isolated from PBMCs. Receptors were obtained from a human donor in good health.

This chain uses TRBV18 with TRBJ1-2; D might be TRBD1 (6 bases). Between the trimmed V and J ends, which lost 0 bases and 3 bases, there was a span of 8 bases. From germline, CDR1 is KGHSH and CDR2 LQKENI. The CDR3 has 14 amino acids. CDR3 DNA: TGTGCCAGCTCACCACCGGGGGCCGACTATGGCTACACCTTC. Translating gives CASSPPGADYGYTF. Full variable domain (missing parts from reference TRBV18 and TRBJ1-2): NAGVMQNPRHLVRRRGQEARLRCSPMKGHSHVYWYRQLPEEGLKFMVYLQKENIIDESGMPKERFSAEFPKEGPSILRIQQVVRGDSAAYFCASSPPGADYGYTFGSGTRLTVV.

The V call is TRBV13, the J call TRBJ2-7, with TRBD2 matching over 10 bases. Germline loops: CDR1 PRHDT, CDR2 FYEKMQ (reference sequence). The CDR3 covers 16 residues. With 0 bases clipped from V and 5 bases from J, the junction kept 7 bases outside the gene matches. The CDR3 DNA reads TGTGCCAGCAGCTTAGGCCAAGGGCTAGCGGGGGACGAGCAGTACTTC. Residues: CASSLGQGLAGDEQYF.